The 29 T cell receptor beta chains below were found in one sample sequenced in a study of cytomegalovirus exposure and HLA in healthy donors. PCR amplification relied on 60 Vbeta primers (plus 13 Jbeta primers). Generated by immunoSEQ multiplex PCR, the TCRdb table keeps only in-frame clones and is missing some. The sample contains approximately 210,000 clones, 87% of which appear only once. The specimen sequenced was PBMCs. These receptors all come from a man in his thirties or forties in good health and CMV-seronegative.

The chain recombines TRBV11-2 with TRBJ2-2; 9 bases are shared with TRBD1. The junction had 5 bases not matched to a gene; V was cut back by 4 bases and J by 5 bases. Germline values: CDR1 SGHAT, CDR2 FQNNGV. The CDR3 has 15 amino acids. The CDR3 nucleotides read TGTGCCAGCAGCTCCGGGACAGGGTGGACCGGGGAGCTGTTTTTT. Translation: CASSSGTGWTGELFF.

This clone came up a few times. The gene calls are TRBV30 and TRBJ1-2, with D unresolved. V lost 1 base to trimming and J lost 4 bases, with 13 bases between them. Germline assignment: CDR1 GTSNPN and CDR2 SVGIG (reference sequence). This CDR3 comprises 14 residues. As DNA, the CDR3 is TGTGCCTGGAGTGCCTTGGGAGCGCGCTATGGCTACACCTTC. Protein: CAWSALGARYGYTF.

This chain links TRBV19 with TRBJ2-3; 15 bases are a match to TRBD2. V trimming: 4 bases; J trimming: 4 bases; junction bases outside the gene matches: 9. The CDR3 is 18 amino acids. CDR1 and CDR2 from the germline V gene are LNHDA and SQIVND (reference sequence). CDR3 region: CASSTTGLAGGISDTQYF. The DNA for the CDR3 is TGTGCCAGTAGTACCACGGGACTAGCGGGGGGTATCTCAGATACGCAGTATTTT.

The rearrangement uses TRBV19 and TRBJ2-3; no clear D. V was pared by 5 bases and J by 4 bases, with 16 bases between. This CDR3 spans 15 amino acids. Germline loops: CDR1 LNHDA, CDR2 SQIVND (reference sequence). As DNA, the CDR3 is TGTGCCAGTAGTCGGTCCCCAACGCAAGCAGATACGCAGTATTTT. This gives the protein CASSRSPTQADTQYF. The entire variable domain, with the rest obtained from reference TRBV19 and TRBJ2-3, is as follows: DGGITQSPKYLFRKEGQNVTLSCEQNLNHDAMYWYRQDPGQGLRLIYYSQIVNDFQKGDIAEGYSVSREKKESFPLTVTSAQKNPTAFYLCASSRSPTQADTQYFGPGTRLTVL.

The chain carries TRBV6-5 and TRBJ2-1; 7 bases map to TRBD2. Trimming removed 0 bases from V and 0 bases from J; junction bases left unmatched: 2. Germline-derived CDR1 and CDR2 are MNHEY and SVGAGI. The CDR3 totals 16 residues. The CDR3, as DNA: TGTGCCAGCAGTTACTCCGGCGGGAGCTCCTACAATGAGCAGTTCTTC. This sequence encodes CASSYSGGSSYNEQFF.

The chain combines TRBV10-3 with TRBJ2-3; D possibly corresponds to TRBD2 (5 bases). Trimming removed 0 bases from V and 0 bases from J, with 7 bases in between. The germline CDR1 and CDR2 sequences are ENHRY and SYGVKD. CDR3 length equals 15 residues. The DNA for the CDR3 is TGTGCCATCAGTGAGTCAGAGGGTAGCACAGATACGCAGTATTTT. This translates into CAISESEGSTDTQYF.

The rearrangement uses TRBV5-4 and TRBJ1-2; 7 bases map to TRBD1. Germline assignment: CDR1 SGHNT and CDR2 YYREEE (reference sequence). The CDR3 sequence is 15 residues long. Germline trimming cut 1 base from V and 5 bases from J; bases unmatched to any gene: 8. In DNA, the CDR3 is TGTGCCAGCAGCTTGCGACCCGGGACAGCATATGGCTACACCTTC. This gives the protein CASSLRPGTAYGYTF.

This rearrangement joins TRBV12-2 to TRBJ1-2; the table's D gene call, TRBD1, was not cross checked with the DNA. TRBV12-2 is recorded as a pseudogene. The CDR3 loop spans 13 amino acids. CDR3 protein: CASRSLDRDGYTF. The DNA of the CDR3 is TGTGCAAGTCGCTCCTTGGACAGGGATGGCTACACCTTC.

This clone was counted a few times. The chain couples TRBV30 to TRBJ2-5, with D tentatively TRBD1 (5 bases). The CDR3 totals 11 residues. The V gene lost 5 bases and the J gene lost 7 bases, with 11 bases spanning the gap. From germline, CDR1 is GTSNPN and CDR2 SVGIG (reference sequence). Here the CDR3 DNA reads TGTGCCTGGGGGGCCCCGGGGACCCAGTACTTC. Encoded protein: CAWGAPGTQYF.

The CDR3 reads CASSLEPGVGANTEAFF. The CDR3, as DNA: TGTGCCAGCAGCTTGGAACCAGGGGTAGGCGCGAACACTGAAGCTTTCTTT. This rearrangement joins TRBV5-5 to TRBJ1-1, with a weak D call TRBD1 (6 bases). This CDR3 contains 17 residues. CDR1 is SGHKS, CDR2 YYEKEE, per germline (reference sequence). V lost 0 bases and J 1 base, leaving 16 bases between the germline ends.

This chain links TRBV5-6 with TRBJ2-7; D gene ambiguous. Per germline, CDR1 SGHDT and CDR2 YYEEEE. Trimming cost V 1 base and J 3 bases, with 8 bases left between them. This CDR3 is built from 13 residues. The CDR3 nucleotides are TGTGCCAGCAGCTTGTACATTTACTACGAGCAGTACTTC. This translates into CASSLYIYYEQYF.

The rearrangement uses TRBV5-1 and TRBJ2-7, with TRBD2 identical over 7 bases. This CDR3 region has 14 residues. V gave up 4 bases and J gave up 0 bases; unmatched junction bases: 4. The germline V gene has CDR1 SGHRS and CDR2 YFSETQ. This chain's CDR3 is CASSGTGGSYEQYF. In nucleotides, the CDR3 is TGCGCCAGCAGCGGGACGGGGGGCTCCTACGAGCAGTACTTC.

Concerning this clone: This CDR3 is also generated by other DNA sequences in the sample. The chain has TRBV19 and TRBJ2-2, with a tentative D call TRBD1 (5 bases). There are 15 residues in the CDR3. V lost 3 bases and J 8 bases, leaving 16 bases between the germline ends. CDR1 is LNHDA and CDR2 is SQIVND in the germline V gene (reference sequence). The DNA for the CDR3 is TGTGCCAGTAGTATCCCTCAGGGTCTGGCGGGGGAGCTGTTTTTT. Translated: CASSIPQGLAGELFF.

The V gene is TRBV6-5, the J gene TRBJ2-1; 11 bases align to TRBD2. V dropped 0 bases and J dropped 8; count of bases not matched to a gene: 3. The CDR3 loop spans 15 amino acids. Germline-derived CDR1 and CDR2 are MNHEY and SVGAGI. DNA of the CDR3: TGTGCCAGCAGTTACTCCCTAGCGGGGGGATATGAGCAGTTCTTC. Amino acid sequence: CASSYSLAGGYEQFF.

The rearrangement uses TRBV28 and TRBJ2-1; 8 positions match TRBD2. This CDR3 spans 16 amino acids. Germline V gives CDR1 MDHEN, CDR2 SYDVKM. V shed 5 bases, J shed 4 bases, and the junction held 10 bases outside the gene matches. The CDR3 spells CASSPPWAGGYNEQFF. DNA of the CDR3: TGTGCCAGCAGTCCCCCCTGGGCGGGAGGATACAATGAGCAGTTCTTC.

This clone was found once. The CDR3 loop reads CASSDTLNTEAFF. Here the CDR3 DNA reads TGTGCCAGCAGTGACACTTTGAACACTGAAGCTTTCTTT. V and J are TRBV6-5 and TRBJ1-1; D gene unclear. Germline V gene lookup returns CDR1 MNHEY and CDR2 SVGAGI. The V and J ends lost 5 bases and 0 bases respectively, with 7 bases between them. The CDR3 is 13 residues long.

The rearrangement uses TRBV15 and TRBJ2-5, with 11 nucleotides matching TRBD2. The CDR3 is 16 residues long. Germline assignment: CDR1 LNHNV and CDR2 YYDKDF (reference sequence). The junction had 5 bases not matched to a gene; V was cut back by 1 base and J by 4 bases. The CDR3: CATSRGGSGGVETQYF. The CDR3 DNA reads TGTGCCACCAGCAGAGGTGGTAGCGGGGGGGTAGAGACCCAGTACTTC.

The gene calls are TRBV4-2 and TRBJ2-3; D possibly corresponds to TRBD2 (6 bases). The CDR3 covers 16 residues. Trimming shortened V by 4 bases and J by 0 bases, and 14 bases separated the two germline ends. In germline, CDR1 is LGHNA, CDR2 YNFKEQ. The CDR3 here is CASSPAVGSSTDTQYF. The DNA for the CDR3 is TGTGCCAGCAGCCCCGCAGTCGGGAGTAGCACAGATACGCAGTATTTT.

In this sample, this clone turned up a few times. This chain uses TRBV9 with TRBJ2-6; D possibly corresponds to TRBD1 (6 bases). The length of the CDR3 is 19 residues. CDR1 is SGDLS, CDR2 YYNGEE, per germline. Deletions cut 4 bases from V and 0 bases from J, with 20 bases between. The DNA of the CDR3 is TGTGCCAGCAGCCTAAATATGGGACATGATAGCTCTGGGGCCAACGTCCTGACTTTC. Protein product: CASSLNMGHDSSGANVLTF. The full variable domain, completed using reference TRBV9 and TRBJ2-6, is DSGVTQTPKHLITATGQRVTLRCSPRSGDLSVYWYQQSLDQGLQFLIQYYNGEERAKGNILERFSAQQFPDLHSELNLSSLELGDSALYFCASSLNMGHDSSGANVLTFGAGSRLTVL.

The chain is built from TRBV2 and TRBJ2-6, with D possibly matching TRBD1 (6 bases). The CDR3 is 16 residues long. Germline loops: CDR1 SNHLY, CDR2 FYNNEI. V was shortened by 5 bases and J by 0 bases, with 11 bases between the two germline ends. The CDR3 nucleotides read TGTGCCAGCAGTCCGGACAGACCCTCTGGGGCCAACGTCCTGACTTTC. It encodes CASSPDRPSGANVLTF.

The CDR3 DNA sequence: TGTGCCAGCAGTGAATGGGGAGATGAAAAACTGTTTTTT. Its protein is CASSEWGDEKLFF. The chain links TRBV6-1 to TRBJ1-4; D gene ambiguous. CDR1 and CDR2 from the germline V gene are MNHNS and SASEGT. The ends were cut back, 2 bases at V and 6 bases at J, with 7 bases in the middle. This CDR3 contains 13 residues.

This chain links TRBV9 with TRBJ2-7; D may be TRBD2 (5 bases). This CDR3 has 14 amino acids. Trimming cost V 4 bases and J 7 bases, with 18 bases left between them. Germline-derived CDR1 and CDR2 are SGDLS and YYNGEE. For the CDR3, the DNA is TGTGCCAGCAGCCTTGTATCCGCCTCGGGGGAGCAGTACTTC. Translating gives CASSLVSASGEQYF.

This clone is a singleton in its sample. V and J are TRBV5-1 and TRBJ2-5; D perhaps matches TRBD1 (5 bases). V shed 0 bases and J shed 11 bases, with 20 bases lying between them. Per the germline V gene, CDR1 is SGHRS and CDR2 is YFSETQ. The CDR3 length is 15 residues. CDR3: CASSLEGREPWQQYF. Here the CDR3 DNA reads TGCGCCAGCAGCTTGGAGGGCAGGGAACCATGGCAGCAGTACTTC.

V is TRBV25-1 and J is TRBJ2-5; 7 nucleotides line up with TRBD1. V shed 4 bases and J 1 base; nucleotides not matched to a gene: 3. CDR1 is MGHDK, CDR2 SYGVNS, per germline. This CDR3 comprises 14 residues. The CDR3 loop is CASSGRQGQETQYF. The DNA for the CDR3 is TGTGCCAGCAGTGGCCGACAGGGCCAAGAGACCCAGTACTTC.

The V call is TRBV7-9, the J call TRBJ2-7; a possible D gene is TRBD2 (5 bases). This CDR3 spans 15 amino acids. V was cut by 4 bases and J by 0 bases, with 13 bases left in between. The germline V gene has CDR1 SEHNR and CDR2 FQNEAQ (reference sequence). The CDR3 DNA sequence: TGTGCCAGCAGCTCACCGACTGGGAGCTCCTACGAGCAGTACTTC. Residues: CASSSPTGSSYEQYF.

The chain joins TRBV5-5 to TRBJ1-2; D is unclear. Looked up from germline, CDR1 is SGHKS and CDR2 is YYEKEE (reference sequence). The CDR3 has 14 amino acids. V was cut by 4 bases and J by 7 bases, with 17 bases left in between. The CDR3: CASSVGGVGSGYTF. The CDR3 nucleotides are TGTGCCAGCAGCGTGGGCGGGGTTGGCTCTGGCTACACCTTC.

This clone was recorded once. The CDR3 DNA reads as TGTGCCAGCAGCCCCTCCCTAGCCAAAAACATTCAGTACTTC. Residues: CASSPSLAKNIQYF. The chain has TRBV13 and TRBJ2-4; D call uncertain. Germline V gene sequence: CDR1 PRHDT, CDR2 FYEKMQ (reference sequence). V was shortened by 5 bases and J by 0 bases, with 8 bases between the two germline ends. CDR3 length: 14 residues.

J is TRBJ2-7 and V is TRBV11-2, with D possibly being TRBD2 (6 bases). From germline, CDR1 is SGHAT and CDR2 FQNNGV. The CDR3 is made up of 15 amino acids. Deletions cut 4 bases from V and 2 bases from J, with 15 bases between. The CDR3, as DNA: TGTGCCAGCAGCTGGGGAGGCGGCGGTGCCTACGAGCAGTACTTC. Its translation: CASSWGGGGAYEQYF.

The rearrangement joins TRBV5-4 to TRBJ2-2; perhaps TRBD2 as D (5 bases). This CDR3 region has 15 residues. Germline V CDR1 and CDR2: SGHNT, YYREEE (reference sequence). Trimming removed 4 bases from V and 5 bases from J, with 15 bases in between. The CDR3, as DNA: TGTGCCAGCAGCCCTTGGACTTCCTTAACCGGGGAGCTGTTTTTT. Residues: CASSPWTSLTGELFF.